Each of the 32 T cell receptor beta chains below was sequenced from the same sample in a study of beta chain features in type 1 diabetes. Points from the study as a whole: Within each of all four CD4+ subsets, Type 1 diabetes patients had TCRB CDR3s that were moderately but significantly shorter.

All of the isolated RNA was reverse transcribed, so expressed TCRB transcripts were sequenced. The protocol was immunoSEQ multiplex PCR, while the TCRdb copy is restricted to in-frame clones and leaves out a portion. The table has 640,000 or so clones, 13% seen once. These receptors have no known antigen. The sequenced sample consisted of naive CD4+ T cells from blood. These receptors all come from a man aged 18 to 29 with type 1 diabetes.

This rearrangement joins TRBV30 to TRBJ2-1, with 10 nucleotides matching TRBD1. The CDR3 extends over 13 amino acids. Germline-derived CDR1 and CDR2 are GTSNPN and SVGIG (reference sequence). Trimming took 5 bases from V and 9 from J; bases not matched to a gene: 7. The CDR3 sequence: CAWGTGAFAEQFF. CDR3 in DNA: TGTGCCTGGGGGACAGGGGCGTTTGCTGAGCAGTTCTTC.

This chain joins TRBV10-2 and TRBJ1-6; no definite D call. In germline, CDR1 is WSHSY, CDR2 SAAADI. The CDR3 spans 14 residues. V was clipped by 2 bases and J by 12 bases, with 14 bases between them. CDR3 region: CASSEDGKQRPLHF. The CDR3 DNA reads as TGCGCCAGCAGTGAGGATGGCAAACAGAGACCCCTCCACTTT.

The gene calls are TRBV9 and TRBJ2-2; TRBD2 might be the D (5 bases). In germline, CDR1 is SGDLS, CDR2 YYNGEE. This CDR3 is 15 amino acids long. V was shortened by 0 bases and J by 2 bases, with 8 bases between the two germline ends. CDR3 amino acids: CASSVAASNTGELFF. CDR3 DNA sequence: TGTGCCAGCAGCGTAGCGGCTAGCAACACCGGGGAGCTGTTTTTT.

The chain uses TRBV5-1 and TRBJ2-1, with 8 bases matching TRBD2. This CDR3 has 13 amino acids. CDR1 is SGHRS, CDR2 YFSETQ, per germline. Unmatched junction bases numbered 8, after V lost 6 bases and J lost 9 bases. The chain's CDR3 is CASILGTSGEQFF. CDR3 nucleotide sequence: TGCGCCAGCATCCTTGGGACTAGTGGTGAGCAGTTCTTC.

Concerning this clone: The same CDR3 also results from other DNA sequences found in this sample. The chain joins TRBV29-1 to TRBJ2-7; the D gene is possibly TRBD2 (6 bases). V was shortened by 7 bases and J by 4 bases, with 11 bases between the two germline ends. This CDR3 contains 11 residues. Germline CDR1 SQVTM, CDR2 ANQGSEA. CDR3 in DNA: TGCAGCGGTGGGACTTCATACGAGCAGTACTTC. Translating gives CSGGTSYEQYF.

V and J are TRBV18 and TRBJ1-4; possibly TRBD1 for D (6 bases). The CDR3 has 14 residues. From germline, CDR1 is KGHSH and CDR2 LQKENI. The V gene lost 6 bases and the J gene lost 8 bases, with 16 bases spanning the gap. The CDR3 nucleotides are TGTGCCAGCTCCCTCAGCCAGGGGCGCGAAAAACTGTTTTTT. Amino acids: CASSLSQGREKLFF.

This clone was picked up a small number of times. The rearrangement uses TRBV6-5 and TRBJ1-2, with unresolved D. The germline CDR1 and CDR2 sequences are MNHEY and SVGAGI. With 7 bases removed from V and 0 bases from J, the gap between germline ends came to 15 bases. The CDR3 is made up of 15 amino acids. The CDR3 loop is CASKPEGIPNYGYTF. CDR3 coding DNA: TGTGCCAGCAAGCCGGAAGGGATCCCTAACTATGGCTACACCTTC.

V usage is TRBV5-1 and J usage is TRBJ1-3; D may be TRBD1 (5 bases). Germline values: CDR1 SGHRS, CDR2 YFSETQ. The CDR3 is 15 amino acids. The V end was cut by 5 bases, the J end by 0 bases, with 12 bases between. CDR3 region: CASSSGALSGNTIYF. The CDR3 DNA is TGCGCCAGCAGTTCCGGGGCCCTCTCTGGAAACACCATATATTTT.

This clone was counted only a few times. The rearrangement uses TRBV6-5 and TRBJ1-1; TRBD1 matches 9 bases. After removal of 6 bases from V and 5 bases from J, the junction contained 7 bases not matched to a gene. Germline values: CDR1 MNHEY, CDR2 SVGAGI. This CDR3 region has 14 residues. CDR3 region: CASRGTGSLTEAFF. The DNA of the CDR3 is TGTGCCAGCAGGGGGACAGGGAGTTTGACTGAAGCTTTCTTT.

This rearrangement joins TRBV10-3 to TRBJ2-3; possible D gene TRBD1, 7 bases. This CDR3 is built from 17 residues. The germline V and J ends were trimmed by 3 bases and 0 bases, with 16 bases remaining between them. The germline gives CDR1 ENHRY, CDR2 SYGVKD. CDR3 coding DNA: TGTGCCATCAGTGAATTGGGCGGGACAGTTAGCACAGATACGCAGTATTTT. It translates to CAISELGGTVSTDTQYF.

A word on this clone: The junction shows a germline mismatch at one end, possibly a read error. This chain uses TRBV2 with TRBJ2-3; D gene unclear. Germline V gene data show CDR1 as SNHLY and CDR2 as FYNNEI. CDR3 size: 11 residues. In DNA form, the CDR3 reads TGTGCCAGCAGTGAATGGTCGGCGACAACTTTT. It specifies CASSEWSATTF.

The chain carries TRBV6-5 and TRBJ1-1; unclear D gene. The CDR3 has 15 amino acids. Germline assignment: CDR1 MNHEY and CDR2 SVGAGI. V gave up 0 bases and J gave up 3 bases, with 11 bases separating them. The CDR3 region has the DNA TGTGCCAGCAGTTACTCGCGGGCCGGGGACACTGAAGCTTTCTTT. Translated, it gives CASSYSRAGDTEAFF.

This clone has only a few counts. The V call is TRBV4-1, the J call TRBJ1-3; a weak D match, TRBD1 (6 bases). CDR1 and CDR2 (germline): MGHRA, YSYEKL. V was trimmed by 4 bases and J by 0 bases, leaving 13 bases between them. The CDR3 has 16 amino acids. The CDR3 nucleotides are TGCGCCAGCAGCCCCGCCGGGACAAACTCTGGAAACACCATATATTTT. The encoded protein is CASSPAGTNSGNTIYF.

This clone has only a few counts. The V call is TRBV14, the J call TRBJ2-3, with 7 bases aligning to TRBD2. The germline gives CDR1 SGHDN, CDR2 FVKESK. J gave up 5 bases and V 8 bases, and 7 bases lay outside the gene matches. The CDR3 loop spans 13 amino acids. CDR3: CASELRGEDTQYF. The CDR3 nucleotides are TGTGCCAGCGAGCTTCGGGGGGAAGATACGCAGTATTTT.

This clone has more than one count but fewer than ten. The J gene is TRBJ2-3, the V gene TRBV15; the match to TRBD2 covers 14 bases. This CDR3 spans 17 amino acids. V gave up 4 bases and J gave up 2 bases; unmatched junction bases: 5. Germline assignment: CDR1 LNHNV and CDR2 YYDKDF (reference sequence). CDR3 DNA sequence: TGTGCCACCAGCACGGGGACTAGCGGGGGCTCCACAGATACGCAGTATTTT. Its protein is CATSTGTSGGSTDTQYF.

A few counts support this clone. The chain is built from TRBV6-5 and TRBJ2-2; tentatively, D is TRBD1 (6 bases). Trimming took off 6 bases at V and 4 bases at J, with 12 bases between the two ends. The CDR3 spans 14 residues. Per the germline V gene, CDR1 is MNHEY and CDR2 is SVGAGI. For the CDR3, the DNA is TGTGCCAGCAGAACAACAGGGATCACCGGGGAGCTGTTTTTT. Amino acids: CASRTTGITGELFF.

V is TRBV6-6 and J is TRBJ1-6, with 9 bases lining up with TRBD1. The CDR3 loop spans 14 amino acids. V shed 7 bases, J shed 9 bases, and the junction held 7 bases outside the gene matches. In germline, CDR1 is MNHNY, CDR2 SVGAGI (reference sequence). The CDR3 is CASTTGQGSSPLHF. The CDR3 DNA is TGTGCCAGCACCACGGGACAGGGTAGTTCACCCCTCCACTTT.

This sequence joins TRBV13 and TRBJ1-2; D perhaps matches TRBD1 (6 bases). Germline loops: CDR1 PRHDT, CDR2 FYEKMQ (reference sequence). This CDR3 comprises 13 residues. The ends were cut back, 5 bases at V and 8 bases at J, with 15 bases in the middle. Here the CDR3 reads CASSVTGWYGYTF. The CDR3 DNA is TGTGCCAGCAGCGTTACAGGGTGGTACGGCTACACCTTC.

J is TRBJ2-7 and V is TRBV10-3, with TRBD1 identical over 7 bases. CDR1 is ENHRY, CDR2 SYGVKD, per germline. CDR3 length equals 13 residues. J lost 5 bases, V lost 4 bases, and 5 bases had no gene match. The CDR3 sequence: CAISVRQGDEQYF. CDR3 DNA: TGTGCCATCAGTGTGCGGCAGGGGGACGAGCAGTACTTC.

This clone was observed a few times. The J gene is TRBJ1-1, the V gene TRBV19, with TRBD1 matching over 7 bases. The CDR3 covers 14 residues. Germline V gene lookup returns CDR1 LNHDA and CDR2 SQIVND (reference sequence). J lost 4 bases, V lost 6 bases, and 8 bases had no gene match. The CDR3 region has the DNA TGTGCCAGTAGCCCAGACAGGGCGGTCACTGAAGCTTTCTTT. Protein product: CASSPDRAVTEAFF.

The chain recombines TRBV5-1 with TRBJ2-3; possibly TRBD2 for D (6 bases). Germline V gives CDR1 SGHRS, CDR2 YFSETQ. The V gene lost 0 bases and the J gene lost 0 bases, with 11 bases spanning the gap. The CDR3 contains 16 residues. The CDR3 nucleotides are TGCGCCAGCAGCTTGGGTGCCGGGACTAGCACAGATACGCAGTATTTT. This sequence encodes CASSLGAGTSTDTQYF. Full variable domain (rest looked up from reference TRBV5-1 and TRBJ2-3): KAGVTQTPRYLIKTRGQQVTLSCSPISGHRSVSWYQQTPGQGLQFLFEYFSETQRNKGNFPGRFSGRQFSNSRSEMNVSTLELGDSALYLCASSLGAGTSTDTQYFGPGTRLTVL.

This clone was counted between two and nine times. This rearrangement joins TRBV10-3 to TRBJ1-1; D is unresolved. The CDR3 is 11 residues long. Trimming removed 3 bases from V and 11 bases from J, with 10 bases in between. The germline gives CDR1 ENHRY, CDR2 SYGVKD. CDR3: CAISDSYIAFF. For the CDR3, the DNA is TGTGCCATCAGTGACAGTTACATTGCTTTCTTT.

The J gene is TRBJ1-2, the V gene TRBV30; D possibly corresponds to TRBD1 (5 bases). Trimming removed 4 bases from V and 8 bases from J, with 17 bases in between. Per the germline V gene, CDR1 is GTSNPN and CDR2 is SVGIG (reference sequence). This CDR3 comprises 13 residues. CDR3 protein: CAWNIPSGHGYTF. As DNA, the CDR3 is TGTGCCTGGAATATACCTTCAGGGCACGGCTACACCTTC.

This clone was seen a few times. J is TRBJ2-1 and V is TRBV6-5; 8 bases agree with TRBD1. This CDR3 is 16 amino acids long. The junction had 9 bases not matched to a gene; V was cut back by 1 base and J by 7 bases. Germline loops: CDR1 MNHEY, CDR2 SVGAGI. CDR3 nucleotide sequence: TGTGCCAGCAGTTACTTGCAGGGGGCCGCCCTAAATGAGCAGTTCTTC. Protein product: CASSYLQGAALNEQFF.

There are a few counts of this clone. The CDR3 loop reads CASSLSPTPGELFF. The CDR3 nucleotides read TGTGCCAGCAGCTTAAGCCCTACCCCCGGGGAGCTGTTTTTT. This chain uses TRBV13 with TRBJ2-2; unclear D gene. CDR1 and CDR2 (germline): PRHDT, FYEKMQ (reference sequence). The CDR3 contains 14 residues. The germline V and J ends were trimmed by 2 bases and 6 bases, with 10 bases remaining between them.

The gene calls are TRBV7-2 and TRBJ1-2, with D perhaps TRBD1 (5 bases). Germline CDR1 and CDR2: SGHTA and FQGNSA. The germline V and J ends were trimmed by 4 bases and 2 bases, with 14 bases remaining between them. The CDR3 is 15 amino acids. The CDR3 DNA sequence: TGTGCCAGCAGCTCGTTCCGGGACCTAAACTATGGCTACACCTTC. Amino acids: CASSSFRDLNYGYTF.

This clone turned up a few times. This sequence joins TRBV19 and TRBJ1-5, with unresolved D. The ends were cut back, 8 bases at V and 0 bases at J, with 17 bases in the middle. Germline V gives CDR1 LNHDA, CDR2 SQIVND (reference sequence). The CDR3 sequence is 16 residues long. The CDR3 spells CASSSNEHYSNQPQHF. CDR3 coding DNA: TGTGCCAGTTCATCAAACGAACACTATAGCAATCAGCCCCAGCATTTT.

V is TRBV30 and J is TRBJ2-2; 9 nucleotides line up with TRBD2. Germline V lookup: CDR1 GTSNPN, CDR2 SVGIG (reference sequence). V shed 5 bases, J shed 5 bases, and the junction held 9 bases outside the gene matches. The CDR3 sequence is 15 residues long. The CDR3 here is CAWAPGLASTGELFF. CDR3 nucleotide sequence: TGTGCCTGGGCGCCGGGACTAGCCTCAACCGGGGAGCTGTTTTTT.

This clone was observed a handful of times. The chain is built from TRBV7-9 and TRBJ2-1; TRBD1 is a possible D gene (5 bases). The V gene lost 5 bases and the J gene lost 9 bases, with 20 bases spanning the gap. CDR3 length: 15 residues. Germline V CDR1 and CDR2: SEHNR, FQNEAQ (reference sequence). The CDR3 here is CASSREGASMGEQFF. CDR3 DNA sequence: TGTGCCAGCAGCCGTGAAGGGGCGTCTATGGGTGAGCAGTTCTTC. The variable domain in full, with the rest retrieved from reference TRBV7-9 and TRBJ2-1, is DTGVSQNPRHKITKRGQNVTFRCDPISEHNRLYWYRQTLGQGPEFLTYFQNEAQLEKSRLLSDRFSAERPKGSFSTLEIQRTEQGDSAMYLCASSREGASMGEQFFGPGTRLTVL.

This clone occurred a few times. The chain uses TRBV7-3 and TRBJ2-7; maybe TRBD1 (6 bases). CDR1 is SGHTA, CDR2 FQGTGA, per germline. Trimming pared 5 bases from V and 5 bases from J, leaving 16 bases between. CDR3 length: 14 residues. The CDR3 sequence: CASSRDRLGDEQYF. DNA for the CDR3: TGTGCCAGCAGCCGCGACAGGTTAGGGGACGAGCAGTACTTC. Full variable domain (outside the CDR3, taken from reference TRBV7-3 and TRBJ2-7): GAGVSQTPSNKVTEKGKYVELRCDPISGHTALYWYRQSLGQGPEFLIYFQGTGAADDSGLPNDRFFAVRPEGSVSTLKIQRTERGDSAVYLCASSRDRLGDEQYFGPGTRLTVT.

This chain uses TRBV5-4 with TRBJ2-7; D perhaps matches TRBD1 (6 bases). Germline V lookup: CDR1 SGHNT, CDR2 YYREEE (reference sequence). V lost 3 bases and J lost 0, with 13 bases in between. There are 15 residues in the CDR3. The CDR3 DNA reads as TGTGCCAGCAGCTACAGACAGGCAGGCTCCTACGAGCAGTACTTC. Translation gives CASSYRQAGSYEQYF.

The chain couples TRBV28 to TRBJ1-2; D uncertain. Trimming shortened V by 3 bases and J by 7 bases, and 6 bases separated the two germline ends. Germline V gene data show CDR1 as MDHEN and CDR2 as SYDVKM. The CDR3 contains 11 residues. The chain's CDR3 is CASSFKGGYTF. The CDR3 nucleotides read TGTGCCAGCAGTTTCAAGGGTGGCTACACCTTC.